Presented here are 17 T cell receptor beta chains from one specimen sequenced in a study of blood T cell repertoires in COVID-19. Profiling relied on immunoSEQ multiplex PCR, and the TCRdb table lists in-frame clones only, not all of them. The table shows roughly 150,000 clones, with approximately 83% occurring only once. Material for sequencing was peripheral blood. The receptors derive from a human donor in a cohort sampled during active COVID-19.

This clone has more than one count but fewer than ten. V is TRBV7-9 and J is TRBJ2-2; D not resolved. V was clipped by 11 bases and J by 2 bases, with 9 bases between them. The CDR3 loop spans 12 amino acids. Germline V gene data show CDR1 as SEHNR and CDR2 as FQNEAQ (reference sequence). The CDR3 protein is CAGTINTGELFF. The CDR3 region has the DNA TGTGCCGGTACAATCAACACCGGGGAGCTGTTTTTT.

This chain uses TRBV24-1 with TRBJ1-5; no definite D call. V shed 4 bases and J shed 2 bases, with 8 bases lying between them. The germline CDR1 and CDR2 sequences are KGHDR and SFDVKD. The CDR3 has 14 residues. CDR3 protein: CATSDPRGNQPQHF. The CDR3 coding sequence is TGTGCCACCAGTGACCCACGGGGCAATCAGCCCCAGCATTTT.

The chain carries TRBV28 and TRBJ2-1; the D gene is possibly TRBD1 (6 bases). Germline V gene lookup returns CDR1 MDHEN and CDR2 SYDVKM. The CDR3 length is 15 residues. V lost 7 bases and J lost 0, with 13 bases in between. CDR3 residues: CASTYQGSSYNEQFF. DNA for the CDR3: TGTGCCAGCACCTACCAGGGGAGCTCCTACAATGAGCAGTTCTTC.

The rearrangement links TRBV9 to TRBJ1-3; 7 bases fit TRBD1. This CDR3 spans 16 amino acids. The V gene's germline CDR1 is SGDLS and CDR2 YYNGEE. With V trimmed by 4 bases and J by 5 bases, 12 bases remained unmatched. The CDR3 spells CASSPPEQTGRNTIYF. The CDR3 region has the DNA TGTGCCAGCAGCCCCCCCGAACAGACAGGGAGAAACACCATATATTTT. Combining the CDR3 with reference TRBV9 and TRBJ1-3 gives the whole variable domain DSGVTQTPKHLITATGQRVTLRCSPRSGDLSVYWYQQSLDQGLQFLIQYYNGEERAKGNILERFSAQQFPDLHSELNLSSLELGDSALYFCASSPPEQTGRNTIYFGEGSWLTVV.

The chain joins TRBV5-1 to TRBJ2-5; 8 nucleotides line up with TRBD2. J was trimmed by 5 bases and V by 0 bases; bases with no gene match: 3. CDR3 length: 14 amino acids. The germline V gene has CDR1 SGHRS and CDR2 YFSETQ. The DNA of the CDR3 is TGCGCCAGCAGCTTGGGCGCTAGCGGGGAGACCCAGTACTTC. Its translation is CASSLGASGETQYF.

This chain uses TRBV24-1 with TRBJ2-5, with unresolved D. The CDR3 spans 16 residues. Trimming removed 1 base from V and 3 bases from J, with 14 bases in between. Per germline, CDR1 KGHDR and CDR2 SFDVKD. The CDR3 spells CATSDFSLGLEETQYF. Here the CDR3 DNA reads TGTGCCACCAGTGATTTTAGTCTGGGCTTAGAAGAGACCCAGTACTTC.

The CDR3 DNA reads TGTGCCAGTAGTATAGATCAGGAGGCATCAGCCCAGCATTTT. Amino acid sequence: CASSIDQEASAQHF. V usage is TRBV19 and J usage is TRBJ1-5; D remains unclear. This CDR3 has 14 amino acids. Trimming took off 0 bases at V and 11 bases at J, with 14 bases between the two ends. Germline CDR1 reads LNHDA; CDR2 reads SQIVND (reference sequence).

CDR3 in amino acids: CASSRDRNSGNTIYF. CDR3 bases: TGTGCCAGCAGTCGAGACAGGAACTCTGGAAACACCATATATTTT. The chain couples TRBV2 to TRBJ1-3; a weak D match, TRBD1 (6 bases). The CDR3 runs to 15 residues. CDR1 and CDR2 from the germline V gene are SNHLY and FYNNEI. Trimming removed 5 bases at V and 0 bases at J, with 11 bases between.

V usage is TRBV5-1 and J usage is TRBJ1-1; no clear D. Per germline, CDR1 SGHRS and CDR2 YFSETQ. V was cut by 0 bases and J by 0 bases, with 9 bases left in between. The CDR3 runs to 15 residues. The CDR3 DNA follows: TGCGCCAGCAGCTTGGTAGCAGATATGAACACTGAAGCTTTCTTT. It yields the protein CASSLVADMNTEAFF.

The chain employs TRBV2 and TRBJ1-1; D perhaps matches TRBD1 (5 bases). Germline V lookup: CDR1 SNHLY, CDR2 FYNNEI. The CDR3 has 15 residues. V was pared by 6 bases and J by 0 bases, with 14 bases between. The CDR3 sequence is CASRRRAGMNTEAFF. DNA for the CDR3: TGTGCCAGCAGGAGGAGGGCAGGGATGAACACTGAAGCTTTCTTT.

V gene TRBV2 combines with J gene TRBJ2-3; TRBD2 agrees at 8 bases. Germline V gene sequence: CDR1 SNHLY, CDR2 FYNNEI. The CDR3 contains 15 residues. J gave up 1 base and V 7 bases, and 7 bases lay outside the gene matches. The CDR3 sequence: CASTQSGGRTDTQYF. CDR3 nucleotide sequence: TGTGCCAGCACTCAAAGCGGGGGCCGCACAGATACGCAGTATTTT.

In this sample, this clone turned up once. The rearrangement links TRBV21-1 to TRBJ1-2. TRBV21-1 is assigned pseudogene status. This CDR3 comprises 17 residues. The CDR3 loop is CASSKEEGGGRNYGYTF. CDR3 nucleotides: TGTGCCAGCAGCAAAGAGGAGGGTGGGGGTCGGAACTATGGCTACACCTTC.

The chain couples TRBV6-5 to TRBJ2-7; D possibly corresponds to TRBD1 (6 bases). Germline lookup yields CDR1 MNHEY and CDR2 SVGAGI. The V and J ends lost 2 bases and 2 bases respectively, with 13 bases between them. CDR3 length: 15 residues. The CDR3 loop is CASSYLGTGTYEQYF. In DNA, the CDR3 is TGTGCCAGCAGTTACCTCGGCACAGGGACCTACGAGCAGTACTTC.

CDR3 loop: CASSYSDASSYNEQFF. The CDR3 nucleotides read TGTGCCAGCAGCTACTCCGACGCTAGCTCCTACAATGAGCAGTTCTTC. V is TRBV5-5 and J is TRBJ2-1; D not resolved. The CDR3 spans 16 residues. Germline CDR1 reads SGHKS; CDR2 reads YYEKEE (reference sequence). V was cut by 3 bases and J by 0 bases, with 13 bases left in between.

This clone has just one count. The V gene is TRBV2, the J gene TRBJ2-7; 8 bases map to TRBD1. The CDR3 is 13 residues long. Germline V gene lookup returns CDR1 SNHLY and CDR2 FYNNEI. V was clipped by 7 bases and J by 5 bases; unmatched bases: 7. The CDR3 region is CASTLDREHEQYF. CDR3 sequence (DNA): TGTGCCAGCACCCTGGACAGGGAGCACGAGCAGTACTTC.

This clone was counted a single time. DNA of the CDR3: TGTGCCAGCAGTGCCCAGGGGTCCGGCGGGGAGCTGTTTTTT. This gives the protein CASSAQGSGGELFF. The V call is TRBV28, the J call TRBJ2-2, with D maybe TRBD1 (6 bases). The V gene lost 5 bases and the J gene lost 7 bases, with 14 bases spanning the gap. This CDR3 comprises 14 residues. Germline CDR1 is MDHEN and CDR2 is SYDVKM.

The V call is TRBV15, the J call TRBJ2-6; 11 bases match TRBD1. With 1 base clipped from V and 0 bases from J, the junction kept 2 bases outside the gene matches. The CDR3 has 18 residues. Germline V gives CDR1 LNHNV, CDR2 YYDKDF (reference sequence). CDR3 in amino acids: CATSRGGTGGSGANVLTF. CDR3 DNA: TGTGCCACCAGCAGAGGTGGGACAGGGGGCTCTGGGGCCAACGTCCTGACTTTC. Variable domain in full (rest from reference TRBV15 and TRBJ2-6): DAMVIQNPRYQVTQFGKPVTLSCSQTLNHNVMYWYQQKSSQAPKLLFHYYDKDFNNEADTPDNFQSRRPNTSFCFLDIRSPGLGDTAMYLCATSRGGTGGSGANVLTFGAGSRLTVL.